Listed below are T cell receptor beta chains from one sample, sequenced in a study of tumor and adjacent non-tumor tissue in lung cancer. TCRdb reanalysed the multiplex PCR reads using MiXCR and keeps one entry per CDR3 protein. This table has 55,000 to 75,000 distinct CDR3 sequences, around 60% appearing once. Sequenced input: lung tumor tissue. These receptors all stem from a man aged 50-59 years with non-small cell lung cancer. Both conserved end residues are part of each CDR3. The order of the fields is V gene, J gene, D gene, clone size, CDR3 DNA, CDR3 protein. The D gene is left open where the match is weak. The listing skips clone size in some rows; elsewhere it reads once, few, many or a size class.

v_call: TRBV29-1; j_call: TRBJ1-2; d_call: NA; clone_size: many; cdr3_nt: TGCAGCGGGGGGGACCGGGCTAACTATGGCTACACCTTC; cdr3_aa: CSGGDRANYGYTF
v_call: TRBV5-1; j_call: TRBJ2-1; d_call: TRBD2; clone_size: many; cdr3_nt: TGCGCCAGCAGCTTAGCAGCGGGAGGGCCGTTGGGAAATGAGCAGTTCTTC; cdr3_aa: CASSLAAGGPLGNEQFF
v_call: TRBV12-3/TRBV12-4; j_call: TRBJ2-1; d_call: TRBD2; clone_size: NA; cdr3_nt: TGTGCCAGCACCGTAGCGGGGGTCACCTACAATGTGCAGTTCTTC; cdr3_aa: CASTVAGVTYNVQFF
v_call: TRBV12-5; j_call: TRBJ1-1; d_call: NA; clone_size: many; cdr3_nt: TGTGCTAGTGGTTTGGGCCACGCGGGGACTGAAGCTTTCTTT; cdr3_aa: CASGLGHAGTEAFF
v_call: TRBV6-2/TRBV6-3; j_call: TRBJ2-3; d_call: TRBD1; clone_size: NA; cdr3_nt: TGTGCCAGCAGATACCCCCGGGACAGCATACCCTACACTCAGTATTTT; cdr3_aa: CASRYPRDSIPYTQYF
v_call: TRBV20-1; j_call: TRBJ2-1; d_call: TRBD2; clone_size: few; cdr3_nt: TGCAGTGCCACTAGCGGGACCGTGGATGAGCAGTTCTTC; cdr3_aa: CSATSGTVDEQFF
v_call: TRBV14; j_call: TRBJ2-3; d_call: NA; clone_size: NA; cdr3_nt: TGTGCCAGCAGCATGTCGGGGGAGTCAGATACGCAGTATTTT; cdr3_aa: CASSMSGESDTQYF
v_call: TRBV5-1; j_call: TRBJ2-5; d_call: NA; clone_size: NA; cdr3_nt: TGCTCCAGCAGCTTCCTATCGGGGATCCAAGAGACCCACTACTTC; cdr3_aa: CSSSFLSGIQETHYF
v_call: TRBV20-1; j_call: TRBJ1-5; d_call: TRBD1; clone_size: NA; cdr3_nt: TGCAGTGGGGCCCAGGGGGCAGGGAATCAGCCCCAGCATTTT; cdr3_aa: CSGAQGAGNQPQHF
v_call: TRBV4-1; j_call: TRBJ1-1; d_call: NA; clone_size: once; cdr3_nt: TGTGCCAGCAGCCCCGGACAGATCCTTATGAACACTGAAGCTTTCTTT; cdr3_aa: CASSPGQILMNTEAFF
v_call: TRBV10-2; j_call: TRBJ2-3; d_call: TRBD2; clone_size: few; cdr3_nt: TGCGCCAGCATCGCACCGGGACTAGACGCGCAGTCTTTT; cdr3_aa: CASIAPGLDAQSF
v_call: TRBV12-3/TRBV12-4; j_call: TRBJ2-1; d_call: NA; clone_size: NA; cdr3_nt: TGTGCCAGTACTGTTAGCGGAAGATCCTACAATGAGCAGTTCTTC; cdr3_aa: CASTVSGRSYNEQFF
v_call: TRBV19; j_call: TRBJ2-1; d_call: NA; clone_size: NA; cdr3_nt: TGTGCCAGGTCCGTAAGGGGGACTGACAATGAGCAGTTCTTC; cdr3_aa: CARSVRGTDNEQFF
v_call: TRBV20-1; j_call: TRBJ2-4; d_call: NA; clone_size: few; cdr3_nt: TGCAGTGCCCGAGGGTCAGGACAAGCCAGAAACATTCAGTACTTC; cdr3_aa: CSARGSGQARNIQYF
v_call: TRBV5-1; j_call: TRBJ2-2; d_call: TRBD1; clone_size: many; cdr3_nt: TGCGCCAGCAGCTTGGGACAGGGCACCGGGGAGCTGTTTTTT; cdr3_aa: CASSLGQGTGELFF
v_call: TRBV11-1; j_call: TRBJ2-1; d_call: TRBD1; clone_size: NA; cdr3_nt: TGTGCCAGCGGCGCAGGGGGGACAGGGACTAATGAGCAGTTTTTC; cdr3_aa: CASGAGGTGTNEQFF
v_call: TRBV6-6; j_call: TRBJ1-6; d_call: NA; clone_size: NA; cdr3_nt: TGTGGCAGTTACGATGAGACGAGCTCCTATAATTCACCCCTCCACTTT; cdr3_aa: CGSYDETSSYNSPLHF
v_call: TRBV7-9; j_call: TRBJ2-1; d_call: TRBD2; clone_size: NA; cdr3_nt: TGTGCCAGCAGCTTGCCCGGGACTAGCTGGATGAGTGGTCATGAGCAGTTCTTC; cdr3_aa: CASSLPGTSWMSGHEQFF
v_call: TRBV6-1; j_call: TRBJ1-6; d_call: NA; clone_size: NA; cdr3_nt: TGTGGCAGCAGTGAGGGTCCGTATAATTCACCCCTCCACTTT; cdr3_aa: CGSSEGPYNSPLHF
v_call: TRBV6-5; j_call: TRBJ2-5; d_call: NA; clone_size: many; cdr3_nt: TGTGCCAGCAGCCCCGCTGGATACCAAGAGACCCAGTACTTC; cdr3_aa: CASSPAGYQETQYF
v_call: TRBV6-6; j_call: TRBJ2-3; d_call: TRBD1; clone_size: NA; cdr3_nt: TGTGTCAGCAGCCCCGACAGGGGCACAGATACGCAGTATTTT; cdr3_aa: CVSSPDRGTDTQYF